The 12 T cell receptor beta chains below were found in one sample sequenced in a study of a mutant IDH1 vaccine in newly diagnosed glioma. The repertoire was sequenced with immunoSEQ multiplex PCR; TCRdb's copy has only in-frame clones and lacks some. The table lists around 25,000 clones, 55% to 75% of them singletons, with 9.5% to 12% in the top ten. Time point defined: week 11, during vaccination. Topical imiquimod was applied with each vaccine dose, which held 300 ug of mutant IDH1 20-mer peptide. What these receptors recognize is not known. The material was peripheral blood mononuclear cells (PBMCs), obtained from a glioma patient whose treatment included an IDH1 peptide vaccine. Source of these receptors: a young man with glioma. Some clones in this sample may be carry-over from other donors' samples.

The rearrangement links TRBV18 to TRBJ2-4; tentatively, D is TRBD1 (5 bases). CDR3 length equals 15 residues. Between the trimmed V and J ends, which lost 0 bases and 5 bases, there was a span of 11 bases. Germline-derived CDR1 and CDR2 are KGHSH and LQKENI. The CDR3 here is CASSPPRTPENIQYF. The CDR3 region has the DNA TGTGCCAGCTCACCACCACGGACACCCGAAAACATTCAGTACTTC.

This clone was seen only a few times. V and J are TRBV27 and TRBJ2-7; D is uncertain. Per the germline V gene, CDR1 is MNHEY and CDR2 is SMNVEV (reference sequence). CDR3 length: 12 amino acids. The V gene lost 3 bases and the J gene lost 5 bases, with 8 bases spanning the gap. DNA for the CDR3: TGTGCCAGCAGTTTCCCGAATGACGAGCAGTACTTC. It yields the protein CASSFPNDEQYF.

The chain couples TRBV6-8 to TRBJ1-3; D is perhaps TRBD1 (5 bases). Trimming stripped 4 bases from V and 11 bases from J, with 18 bases between. The germline V gene has CDR1 MNHGY and CDR2 SAAAGT. CDR3 size: 14 residues. CDR3 amino acids: CASSFRDGRVPIYF. DNA of the CDR3: TGTGCCAGCAGTTTCCGGGACGGCCGAGTGCCCATATATTTT.

V and J are TRBV5-1 and TRBJ1-1; D perhaps matches TRBD1 (5 bases). Trimming took off 4 bases at V and 0 bases at J, with 13 bases between the two ends. This CDR3 is 15 amino acids long. The germline gives CDR1 SGHRS, CDR2 YFSETQ. The CDR3: CASSPDTGMNTEAFF. The CDR3 coding sequence is TGCGCCAGCAGCCCGGACACAGGCATGAACACTGAAGCTTTCTTT. The whole variable domain, filled in from reference TRBV5-1 and TRBJ1-1, reads KAGVTQTPRYLIKTRGQQVTLSCSPISGHRSVSWYQQTPGQGLQFLFEYFSETQRNKGNFPGRFSGRQFSNSRSEMNVSTLELGDSALYLCASSPDTGMNTEAFFGQGTRLTVV.

The chain has TRBV7-8 and TRBJ2-1; TRBD2 matches at 8 bases. The junction had 9 bases not matched to a gene; V was cut back by 0 bases and J by 8 bases. The CDR3 runs to 16 residues. Per the germline V gene, CDR1 is SGHVS and CDR2 is FQNEAQ. The CDR3 loop reads CASSLAYGRGEHEQFF. The CDR3 nucleotides read TGTGCCAGCAGCTTAGCCTACGGGAGGGGTGAACATGAGCAGTTCTTC.

The chain recombines TRBV5-6 with TRBJ1-5, with 7 positions matching TRBD1. The CDR3 has 15 amino acids. The trim removed 3 bases at V and 4 bases at J, leaving 7 bases unmatched. Germline loops: CDR1 SGHDT, CDR2 YYEEEE. The CDR3 DNA sequence: TGTGCCAGCAGCTACCGCGAGACAGGGAATCAGCCCCAGCATTTT. Translation gives CASSYRETGNQPQHF.

The V and J genes are TRBV19 and TRBJ1-2; D not resolved. Germline loops: CDR1 LNHDA, CDR2 SQIVND (reference sequence). The ends were cut back, 8 bases at V and 4 bases at J, with 14 bases in the middle. The CDR3 is 13 amino acids. The CDR3 region is CASRGVFPYGYTF. In nucleotides, the CDR3 is TGTGCCAGTCGTGGGGTCTTCCCCTATGGCTACACCTTC.

This chain joins TRBV25-1 and TRBJ2-1; unclear D gene. CDR1 and CDR2 (germline): MGHDK, SYGVNS. V was shortened by 2 bases and J by 9 bases, with 5 bases between the two germline ends. This CDR3 comprises 11 residues. This chain's CDR3 is CASSEIFEQFF. CDR3 coding DNA: TGTGCCAGCAGTGAAATCTTTGAGCAGTTCTTC. The whole variable domain, filled in from reference TRBV25-1 and TRBJ2-1, reads EADIYQTPRYLVIGTGKKITLECSQTMGHDKMYWYQQDPGMELHLIHYSYGVNSTEKGDLSSESTVSRIRTEHFPLTLESARPSHTSQYLCASSEIFEQFFGPGTRLTVL.

The chain is built from TRBV4-3 and TRBJ2-7; either TRBD1 or TRBD2 may supply D (5 bases each). Trimming pared 4 bases from V and 2 bases from J, leaving 18 bases between. Looked up from germline, CDR1 is LGHNA and CDR2 is YSLEER. The CDR3 extends over 16 amino acids. DNA of the CDR3: TGCGCCAGCAGCCGGGACCGGGACGGGAACACCTACGAGCAGTACTTC. Translating it yields CASSRDRDGNTYEQYF.

CDR3 protein: CASSIIGGGAPGNTIYF. Written as DNA, the CDR3 is TGTGCCAGTAGTATCATAGGGGGGGGCGCCCCTGGAAACACCATATATTTT. This rearrangement joins TRBV19 to TRBJ1-3; weak D call: TRBD1 (6 bases). Per germline, CDR1 LNHDA and CDR2 SQIVND (reference sequence). The CDR3 covers 17 residues. Trimming left V 3 bases short and J 2 bases short, with 17 bases between.

The chain carries TRBV6-1 and TRBJ2-7; no reliable D call. The CDR3 runs to 13 residues. V shed 3 bases and J shed 7 bases, with 13 bases lying between them. Germline V gene sequence: CDR1 MNHNS, CDR2 SASEGT. The CDR3 nucleotides read TGTGCCAGCAGTGATAGGCTGGTGGGTGAGCAGTACTTC. Its translation is CASSDRLVGEQYF.

The V gene is TRBV9, the J gene TRBJ1-5, with TRBD1 matching 10 bases. The germline V gene has CDR1 SGDLS and CDR2 YYNGEE. V dropped 8 bases and J dropped 0; count of bases not matched to a gene: 11. The CDR3 covers 17 residues. This chain's CDR3 is CARPRGTGAYSNQPQHF. CDR3 DNA sequence: TGTGCCAGACCCAGAGGGACAGGGGCTTATAGCAATCAGCCCCAGCATTTT.